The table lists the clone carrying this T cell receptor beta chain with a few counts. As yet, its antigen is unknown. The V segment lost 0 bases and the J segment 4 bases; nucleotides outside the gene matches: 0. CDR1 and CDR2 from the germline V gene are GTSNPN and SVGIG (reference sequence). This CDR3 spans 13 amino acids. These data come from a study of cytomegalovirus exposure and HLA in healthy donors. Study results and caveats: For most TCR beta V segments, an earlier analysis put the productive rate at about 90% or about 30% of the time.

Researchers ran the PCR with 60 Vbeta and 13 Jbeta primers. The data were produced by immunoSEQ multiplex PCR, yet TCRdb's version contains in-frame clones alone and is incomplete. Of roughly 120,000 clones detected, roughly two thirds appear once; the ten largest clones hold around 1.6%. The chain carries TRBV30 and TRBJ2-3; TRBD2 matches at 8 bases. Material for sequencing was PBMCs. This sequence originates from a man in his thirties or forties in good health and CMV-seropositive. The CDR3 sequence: CAWSVAGADTQYF. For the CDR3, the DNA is TGTGCCTGGAGTGTAGCGGGGGCAGATACGCAGTATTTT.